This T cell receptor beta chain was sequenced in a study of cytomegalovirus exposure and HLA in healthy donors. V gave up 6 bases and J gave up 4 bases; unmatched junction bases: 6. The CDR3 extends over 14 amino acids. Germline V gene sequence: CDR1 SSHAT, CDR2 FNYEAQ (reference sequence). 60 Vbeta and 13 Jbeta primers were used in PCR. The repertoire was sequenced with immunoSEQ multiplex PCR; TCRdb's copy has only in-frame clones and lacks some. Counted here are a few hundred thousand clones, around 80% occurring once; the ten biggest clones make up about 2.5%. The rearrangement links TRBV7-7 to TRBJ2-3; TRBD2 agrees at 8 bases. Input material: PBMCs. The TCR comes from a woman in her sixties in good health and CMV-seropositive. The CDR3: CASSISGNADTQYF. CDR3 DNA sequence: TGTGCCAGCAGTATTAGCGGGAATGCAGATACGCAGTATTTT.